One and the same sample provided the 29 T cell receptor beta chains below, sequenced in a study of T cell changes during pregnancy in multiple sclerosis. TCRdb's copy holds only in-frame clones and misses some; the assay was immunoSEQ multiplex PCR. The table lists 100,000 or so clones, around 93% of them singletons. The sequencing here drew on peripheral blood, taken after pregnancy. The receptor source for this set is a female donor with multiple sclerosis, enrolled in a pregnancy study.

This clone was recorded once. The CDR3, as DNA: TGTGCCAGCAGCCCACCCTCCGACGGGTATGGCTACACCTTC. Its translation: CASSPPSDGYGYTF. The chain is built from TRBV9 and TRBJ1-2; D is unclear. Trimming removed 4 bases from V and 5 bases from J, with 15 bases in between. Germline assignment: CDR1 SGDLS and CDR2 YYNGEE. This CDR3 is built from 14 residues.

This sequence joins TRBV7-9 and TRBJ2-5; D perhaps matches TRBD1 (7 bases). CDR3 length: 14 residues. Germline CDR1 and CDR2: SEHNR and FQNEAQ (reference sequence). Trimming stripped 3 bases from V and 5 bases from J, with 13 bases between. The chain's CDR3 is CASSFGGGAETQYF. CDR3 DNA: TGTGCCAGCAGCTTTGGAGGGGGCGCGGAGACCCAGTACTTC.

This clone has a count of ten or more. CDR3 sequence reads: CASSWSDWEGTEAFF. CDR3 coding DNA: TGCGCCAGCAGCTGGTCAGACTGGGAGGGGACTGAAGCTTTCTTT. This chain connects TRBV5-1 to TRBJ1-1, with D perhaps matching TRBD1 (5 bases). V lost 3 bases and J 5 bases, leaving 17 bases between the germline ends. The CDR3 loop spans 15 amino acids. Germline V gene lookup returns CDR1 SGHRS and CDR2 YFSETQ.

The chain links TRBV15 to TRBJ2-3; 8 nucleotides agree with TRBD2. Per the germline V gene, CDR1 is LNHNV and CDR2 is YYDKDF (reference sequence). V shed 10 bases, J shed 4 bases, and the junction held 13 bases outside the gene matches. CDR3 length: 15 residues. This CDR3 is CASASSGSSADTQYF. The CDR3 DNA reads TGTGCCAGCGCGAGCAGCGGGAGTAGCGCAGATACGCAGTATTTT.

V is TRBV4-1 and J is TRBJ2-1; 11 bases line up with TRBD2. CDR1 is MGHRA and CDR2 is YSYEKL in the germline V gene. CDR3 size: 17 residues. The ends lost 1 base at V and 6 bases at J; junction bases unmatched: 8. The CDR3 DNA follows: TGCGCCAGCAGCCAAGCACCGGGACTAGCGGTTTTCAATGAGCAGTTCTTC. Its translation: CASSQAPGLAVFNEQFF.

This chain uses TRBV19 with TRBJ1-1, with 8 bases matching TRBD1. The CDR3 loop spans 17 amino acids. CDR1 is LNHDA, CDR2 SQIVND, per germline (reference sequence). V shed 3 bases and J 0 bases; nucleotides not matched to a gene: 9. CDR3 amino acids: CASSMDREGVLNTEAFF. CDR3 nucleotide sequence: TGTGCCAGTAGTATGGACAGGGAAGGTGTCCTGAACACTGAAGCTTTCTTT. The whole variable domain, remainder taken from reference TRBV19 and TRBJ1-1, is DGGITQSPKYLFRKEGQNVTLSCEQNLNHDAMYWYRQDPGQGLRLIYYSQIVNDFQKGDIAEGYSVSREKKESFPLTVTSAQKNPTAFYLCASSMDREGVLNTEAFFGQGTRLTVV.

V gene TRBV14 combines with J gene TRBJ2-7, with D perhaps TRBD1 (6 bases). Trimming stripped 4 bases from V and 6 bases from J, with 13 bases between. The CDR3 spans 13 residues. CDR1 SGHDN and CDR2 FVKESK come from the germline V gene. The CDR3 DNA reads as TGTGCCAGCAGCCGGACAGTCAGGGTCGAGCAGTACTTC. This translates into CASSRTVRVEQYF.

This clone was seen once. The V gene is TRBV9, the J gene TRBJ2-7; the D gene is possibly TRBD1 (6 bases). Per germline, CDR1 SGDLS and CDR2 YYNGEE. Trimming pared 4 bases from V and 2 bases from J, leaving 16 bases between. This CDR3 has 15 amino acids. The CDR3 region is CASSPRVSGAYEQYF. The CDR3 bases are TGTGCCAGCAGCCCCCGCGTCTCAGGGGCCTACGAGCAGTACTTC. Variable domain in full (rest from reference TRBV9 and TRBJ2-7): DSGVTQTPKHLITATGQRVTLRCSPRSGDLSVYWYQQSLDQGLQFLIQYYNGEERAKGNILERFSAQQFPDLHSELNLSSLELGDSALYFCASSPRVSGAYEQYFGPGTRLTVT.

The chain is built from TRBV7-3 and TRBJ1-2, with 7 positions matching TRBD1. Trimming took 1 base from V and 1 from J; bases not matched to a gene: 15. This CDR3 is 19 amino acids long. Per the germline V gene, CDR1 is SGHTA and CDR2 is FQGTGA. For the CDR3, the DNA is TGTGCCAGCAGCTTAAAGGCCCGACAGGGAACTTCGATTAACTATGGCTACACCTTC. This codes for CASSLKARQGTSINYGYTF.

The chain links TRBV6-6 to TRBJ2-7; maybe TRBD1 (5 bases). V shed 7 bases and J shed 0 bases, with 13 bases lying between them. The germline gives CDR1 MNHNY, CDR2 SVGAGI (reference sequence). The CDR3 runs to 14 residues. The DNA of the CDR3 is TGTGCCAGCAACGGACAAGCAATCTCCTACGAGCAGTACTTC. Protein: CASNGQAISYEQYF.

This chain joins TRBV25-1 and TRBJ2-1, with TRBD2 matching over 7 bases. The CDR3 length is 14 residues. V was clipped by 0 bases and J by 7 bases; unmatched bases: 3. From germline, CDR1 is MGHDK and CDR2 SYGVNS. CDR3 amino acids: CASSEYRGSNEQFF. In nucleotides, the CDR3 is TGTGCCAGCAGTGAATATCGCGGGAGTAATGAGCAGTTCTTC.

CDR3 region: CASSSTGAPASEAFF. The CDR3 bases are TGCGCCAGCAGCTCGACAGGGGCGCCAGCGAGTGAAGCTTTCTTT. V is TRBV5-1 and J is TRBJ1-1, with TRBD1 identical over 8 bases. CDR1 SGHRS and CDR2 YFSETQ come from the germline V gene. Trimming cost V 3 bases and J 7 bases; bases outside gene matches: 11. This CDR3 is 15 amino acids long.

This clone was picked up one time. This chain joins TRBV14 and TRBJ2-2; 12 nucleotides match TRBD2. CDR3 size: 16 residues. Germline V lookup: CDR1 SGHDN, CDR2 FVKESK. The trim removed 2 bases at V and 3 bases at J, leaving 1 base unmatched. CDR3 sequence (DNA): TGTGCCAGCAGCCAAAGACTAGCGGGGGACACCGGGGAGCTGTTTTTT. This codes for CASSQRLAGDTGELFF.

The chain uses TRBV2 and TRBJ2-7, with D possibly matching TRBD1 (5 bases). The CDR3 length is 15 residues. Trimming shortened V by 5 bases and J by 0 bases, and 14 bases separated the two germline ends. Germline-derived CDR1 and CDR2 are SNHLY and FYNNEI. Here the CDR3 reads CASSWTPTISYEQYF. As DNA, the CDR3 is TGTGCCAGCAGTTGGACACCCACGATCTCCTACGAGCAGTACTTC.

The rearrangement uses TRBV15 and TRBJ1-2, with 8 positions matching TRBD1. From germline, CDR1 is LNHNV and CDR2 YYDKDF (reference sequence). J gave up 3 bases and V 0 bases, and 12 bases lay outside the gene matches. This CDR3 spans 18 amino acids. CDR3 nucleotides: TGTGCCACCAGCAGAGATCACGCAGGGGGCGTTTGGGACTATGGCTACACCTTC. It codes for CATSRDHAGGVWDYGYTF.

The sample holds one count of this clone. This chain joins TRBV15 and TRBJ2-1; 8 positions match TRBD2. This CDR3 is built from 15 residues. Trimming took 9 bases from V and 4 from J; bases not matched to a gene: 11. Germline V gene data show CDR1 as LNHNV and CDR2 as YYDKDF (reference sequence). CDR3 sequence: CATANLAGGYNEQFF. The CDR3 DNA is TGTGCCACGGCAAACCTAGCGGGTGGGTACAATGAGCAGTTCTTC.

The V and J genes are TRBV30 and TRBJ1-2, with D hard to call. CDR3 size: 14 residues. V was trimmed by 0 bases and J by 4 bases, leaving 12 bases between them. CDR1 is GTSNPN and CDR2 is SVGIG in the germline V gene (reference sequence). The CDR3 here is CAWSVLVKSYGYTF. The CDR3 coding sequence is TGTGCCTGGAGTGTACTGGTCAAGTCCTATGGCTACACCTTC.

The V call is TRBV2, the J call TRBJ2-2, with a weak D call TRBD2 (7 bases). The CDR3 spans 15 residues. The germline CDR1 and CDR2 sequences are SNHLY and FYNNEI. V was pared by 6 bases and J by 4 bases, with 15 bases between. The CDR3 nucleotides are TGTGCCAGCAGGGGTAGGGGAGGGGGCACCGGGGAGCTGTTTTTT. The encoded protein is CASRGRGGGTGELFF.

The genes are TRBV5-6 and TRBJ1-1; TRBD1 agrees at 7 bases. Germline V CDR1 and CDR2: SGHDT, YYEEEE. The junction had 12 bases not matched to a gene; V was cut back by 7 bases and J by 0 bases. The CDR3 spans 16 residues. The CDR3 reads CASGPDGGQLNTEAFF. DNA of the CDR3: TGTGCCAGCGGGCCCGACGGGGGACAGTTGAACACTGAAGCTTTCTTT.

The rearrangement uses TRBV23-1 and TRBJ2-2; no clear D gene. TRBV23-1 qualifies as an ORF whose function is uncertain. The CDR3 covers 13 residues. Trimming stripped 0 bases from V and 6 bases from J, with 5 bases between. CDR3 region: CASSQSSAGELFF. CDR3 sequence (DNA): TGCGCCAGCAGTCAATCGTCGGCCGGGGAGCTGTTTTTT.

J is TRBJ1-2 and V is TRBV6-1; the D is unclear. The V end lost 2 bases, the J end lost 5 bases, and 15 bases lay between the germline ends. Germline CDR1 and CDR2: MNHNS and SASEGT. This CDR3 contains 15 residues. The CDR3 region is CASSEPSRNLYGYTF. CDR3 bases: TGTGCCAGCAGTGAACCTTCTAGGAATCTATATGGCTACACCTTC.

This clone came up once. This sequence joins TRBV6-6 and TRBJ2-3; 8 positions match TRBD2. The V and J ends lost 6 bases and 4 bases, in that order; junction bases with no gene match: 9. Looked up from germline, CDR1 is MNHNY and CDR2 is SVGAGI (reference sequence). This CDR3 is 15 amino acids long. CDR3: CASRLSGGEADTQYF. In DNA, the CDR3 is TGTGCCAGCAGATTGAGCGGGGGCGAGGCAGATACGCAGTATTTT.

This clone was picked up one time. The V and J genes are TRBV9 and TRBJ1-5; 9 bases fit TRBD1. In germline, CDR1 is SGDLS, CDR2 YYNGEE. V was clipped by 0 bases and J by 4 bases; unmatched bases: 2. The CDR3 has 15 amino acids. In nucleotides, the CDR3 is TGTGCCAGCAGCGTAGGGACAGGGGCTAATCAGCCCCAGCATTTT. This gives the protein CASSVGTGANQPQHF.

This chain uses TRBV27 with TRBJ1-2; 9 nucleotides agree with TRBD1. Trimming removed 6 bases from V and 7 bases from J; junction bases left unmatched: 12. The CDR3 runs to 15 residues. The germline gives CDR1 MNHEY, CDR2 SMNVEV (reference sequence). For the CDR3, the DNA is TGTGCCAGCAGGCCCGGGACAGGGCGGTCCCTTGGCTACACCTTC. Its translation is CASRPGTGRSLGYTF.

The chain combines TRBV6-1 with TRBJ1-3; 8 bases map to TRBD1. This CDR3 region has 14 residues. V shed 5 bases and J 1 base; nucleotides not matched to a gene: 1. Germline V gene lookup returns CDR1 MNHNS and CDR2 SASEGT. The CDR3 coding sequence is TGTGCCAGCAGTTGGACAGGGTCTGGAAACACCATATATTTT. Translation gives CASSWTGSGNTIYF.

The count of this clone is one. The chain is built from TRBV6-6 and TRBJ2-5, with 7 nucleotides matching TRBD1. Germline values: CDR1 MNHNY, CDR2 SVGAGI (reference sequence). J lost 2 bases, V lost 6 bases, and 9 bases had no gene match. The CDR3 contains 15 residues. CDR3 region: CASRADDRAQETQYF. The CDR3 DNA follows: TGTGCCAGCAGGGCCGATGACAGGGCACAAGAGACCCAGTACTTC.

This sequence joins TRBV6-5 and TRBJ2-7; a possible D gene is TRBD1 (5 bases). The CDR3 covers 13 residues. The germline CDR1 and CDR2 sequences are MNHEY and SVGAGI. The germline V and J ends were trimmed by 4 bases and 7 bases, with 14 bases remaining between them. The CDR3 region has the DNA TGTGCCAGCAGTTTTGGCCTGGGGCGAGAGCAGTACTTC. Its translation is CASSFGLGREQYF.

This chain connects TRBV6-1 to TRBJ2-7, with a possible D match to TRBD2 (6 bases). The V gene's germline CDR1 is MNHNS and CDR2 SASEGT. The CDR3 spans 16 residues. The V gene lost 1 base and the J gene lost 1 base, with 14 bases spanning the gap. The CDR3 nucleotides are TGTGCCAGCAGTGAAGTTGGAGGGTGGAGGTCCTACGAGCAGTACTTC. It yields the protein CASSEVGGWRSYEQYF.

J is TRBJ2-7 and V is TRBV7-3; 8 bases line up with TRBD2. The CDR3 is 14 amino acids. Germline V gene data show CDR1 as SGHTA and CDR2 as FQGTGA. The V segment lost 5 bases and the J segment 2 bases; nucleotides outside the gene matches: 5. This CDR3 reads CASSPGGAPYEQYF. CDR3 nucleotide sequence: TGTGCCAGCAGCCCGGGGGGGGCCCCCTACGAGCAGTACTTC.